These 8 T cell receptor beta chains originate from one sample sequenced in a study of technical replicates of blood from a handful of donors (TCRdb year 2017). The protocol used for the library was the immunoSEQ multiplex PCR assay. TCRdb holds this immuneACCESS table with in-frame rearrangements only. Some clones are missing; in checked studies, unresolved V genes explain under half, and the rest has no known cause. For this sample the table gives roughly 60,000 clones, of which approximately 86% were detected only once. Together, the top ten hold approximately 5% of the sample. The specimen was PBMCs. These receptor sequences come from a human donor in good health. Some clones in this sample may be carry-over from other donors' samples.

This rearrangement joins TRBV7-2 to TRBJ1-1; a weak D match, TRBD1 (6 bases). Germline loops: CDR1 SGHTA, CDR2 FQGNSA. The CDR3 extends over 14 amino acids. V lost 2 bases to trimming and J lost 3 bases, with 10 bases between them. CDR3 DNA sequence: TGTGCCAGCAGCTTAAGGGGGGGCTACACTGAAGCTTTCTTT. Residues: CASSLRGGYTEAFF.

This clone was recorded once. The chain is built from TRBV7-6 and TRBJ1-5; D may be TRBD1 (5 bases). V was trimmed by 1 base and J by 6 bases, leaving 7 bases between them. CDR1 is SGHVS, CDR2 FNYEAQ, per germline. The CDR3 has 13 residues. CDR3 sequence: CASSLDGGQPQHF. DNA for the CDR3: TGTGCCAGCAGCTTAGACGGGGGTCAGCCCCAGCATTTT.

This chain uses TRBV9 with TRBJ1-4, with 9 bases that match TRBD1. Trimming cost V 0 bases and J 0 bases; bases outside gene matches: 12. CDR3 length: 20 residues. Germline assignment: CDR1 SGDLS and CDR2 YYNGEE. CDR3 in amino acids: CASSVGRQGEYSTTNEKLFF. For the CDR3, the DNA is TGTGCCAGCAGCGTAGGGAGACAGGGGGAATATTCTACAACTAATGAAAAACTGTTTTTT.

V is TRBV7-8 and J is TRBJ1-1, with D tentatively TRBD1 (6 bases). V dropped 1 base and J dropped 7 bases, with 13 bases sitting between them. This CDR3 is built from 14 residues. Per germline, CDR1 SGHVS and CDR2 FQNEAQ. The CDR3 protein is CASSLVRQGYEAFF. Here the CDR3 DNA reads TGTGCCAGCAGCTTAGTACGGCAGGGGTATGAAGCTTTCTTT.

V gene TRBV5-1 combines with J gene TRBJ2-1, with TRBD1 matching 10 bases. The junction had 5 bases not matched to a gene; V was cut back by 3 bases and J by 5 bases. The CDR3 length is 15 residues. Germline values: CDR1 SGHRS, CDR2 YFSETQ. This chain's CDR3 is CASSSGQGLDNEQFF. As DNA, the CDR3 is TGCGCCAGCAGCTCGGGACAGGGGCTCGACAATGAGCAGTTCTTC.

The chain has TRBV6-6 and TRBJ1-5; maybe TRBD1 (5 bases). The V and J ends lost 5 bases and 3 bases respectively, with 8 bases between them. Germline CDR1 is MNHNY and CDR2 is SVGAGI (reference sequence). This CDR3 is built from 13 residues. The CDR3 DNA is TGTGCCAGCAGTCTGACAGACAATCAGCCCCAGCATTTT. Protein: CASSLTDNQPQHF.

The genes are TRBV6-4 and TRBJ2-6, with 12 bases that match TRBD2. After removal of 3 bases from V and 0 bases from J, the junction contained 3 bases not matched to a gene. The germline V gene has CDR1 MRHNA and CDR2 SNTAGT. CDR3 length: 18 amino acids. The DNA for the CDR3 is TGTGCCAGCAGTGATGGACTAGCGGGAATCTCTGGGGCCAACGTCCTGACTTTC. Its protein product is CASSDGLAGISGANVLTF.

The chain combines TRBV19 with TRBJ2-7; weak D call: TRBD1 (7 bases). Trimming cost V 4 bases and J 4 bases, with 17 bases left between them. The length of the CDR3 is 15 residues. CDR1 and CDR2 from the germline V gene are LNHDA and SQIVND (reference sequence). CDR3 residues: CASSTRPGGMYEQYF. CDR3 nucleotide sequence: TGTGCCAGTAGTACTCGCCCAGGGGGGATGTACGAGCAGTACTTC. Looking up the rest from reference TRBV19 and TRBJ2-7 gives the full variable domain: DGGITQSPKYLFRKEGQNVTLSCEQNLNHDAMYWYRQDPGQGLRLIYYSQIVNDFQKGDIAEGYSVSREKKESFPLTVTSAQKNPTAFYLCASSTRPGGMYEQYFGPGTRLTVT.